The 16 T cell receptor beta chains in this list originate from one sample, sequenced in a study of vaccination effects on CD4 cells after COVID-19. Culture proceeded for 10 days, and CD4+ T cells were then isolated. These TCRs' antigens remain unknown. Profiling relied on immunoSEQ multiplex PCR, and the TCRdb table lists in-frame clones only, not all of them. The table includes about 38,000 clones, 82% detected once. The starting material was CD4+ T cells from PBMCs cultured without peptide, obtained before COVID-19 vaccination. These receptors were taken from a human donor who received a COVID-19 vaccine.

CDR3 residues: CSAWTGGGGNEKLFF. Written as DNA, the CDR3 is TGCAGCGCTTGGACAGGGGGAGGAGGTAATGAAAAACTGTTTTTT. The chain combines TRBV29-1 with TRBJ1-4; 10 positions agree with TRBD1. The CDR3 totals 15 residues. V was clipped by 7 bases and J by 4 bases; unmatched bases: 9. Germline CDR1 is SQVTM and CDR2 is ANQGSEA.

This sequence joins TRBV5-4 and TRBJ1-4, with D possibly matching TRBD1 (6 bases). The V and J ends lost 3 bases and 8 bases respectively, with 8 bases between them. The germline CDR1 and CDR2 sequences are SGHNT and YYREEE (reference sequence). The CDR3 contains 12 residues. CDR3 sequence: CASSSRGEKLFF. As DNA, the CDR3 is TGTGCCAGCAGCTCCAGGGGCGAAAAACTGTTTTTT.

The CDR3 DNA sequence: TGCGCCAGCAGCTTAGACGGACCAACCTCTGGAAACACCATATATTTT. This gives the protein CASSLDGPTSGNTIYF. V and J are TRBV4-3 and TRBJ1-3; D not resolved. This CDR3 spans 16 amino acids. Germline V CDR1 and CDR2: LGHNA, YSLEER. The V end was cut by 5 bases, the J end by 0 bases, with 14 bases between.

The rearrangement joins TRBV18 to TRBJ2-7; 12 bases match TRBD1. V was clipped by 3 bases and J by 5 bases; unmatched bases: 5. The CDR3 sequence is 15 residues long. CDR1 and CDR2 (germline): KGHSH, LQKENI. CDR3 residues: CASSPGTGGLNEQYV. CDR3 nucleotides: TGTGCCAGCTCACCGGGGACAGGGGGCCTCAACGAGCAGTACGTC.

CDR3 nucleotide sequence: TGTGCCAGCAGGGACAGGTATGGGGACATTCAGTACTTC. Translating it yields CASRDRYGDIQYF. This rearrangement joins TRBV6-5 to TRBJ2-4; 7 positions agree with TRBD1. CDR1 and CDR2 (germline): MNHEY, SVGAGI. The CDR3 extends over 13 amino acids. Trimming at V came to 6 bases and at J to 8 bases, leaving 7 bases not matched to a gene.

The chain couples TRBV7-6 to TRBJ1-2, with 7 bases matching TRBD1. From germline, CDR1 is SGHVS and CDR2 FNYEAQ. With 3 bases clipped from V and 2 bases from J, the junction kept 0 bases outside the gene matches. The CDR3 totals 13 residues. The chain's CDR3 is CASSLGQNYGYTF. CDR3 nucleotides: TGTGCCAGCAGCTTGGGACAGAACTATGGCTACACCTTC.

The chain links TRBV2 to TRBJ2-3; 12 bases fit TRBD2. This CDR3 has 18 amino acids. V lost 3 bases, J lost 1 base, and 8 bases stayed unmatched. Germline V gene lookup returns CDR1 SNHLY and CDR2 FYNNEI. The CDR3 bases are TGTGCCAGCAGTGACGGGCTAGCGGGGGGGCGGGGCACAGATACGCAGTATTTT. Protein product: CASSDGLAGGRGTDTQYF. The entire variable domain, with the rest obtained from reference TRBV2 and TRBJ2-3, is as follows: EPEVTQTPSHQVTQMGQEVILRCVPISNHLYFYWYRQILGQKVEFLVSFYNNEISEKSEIFDDQFSVERPDGSNFTLKIRSTKLEDSAMYFCASSDGLAGGRGTDTQYFGPGTRLTVL.

This chain joins TRBV19 and TRBJ1-6, with TRBD1 matching over 9 bases. The junction had 2 bases not matched to a gene; V was cut back by 5 bases and J by 9 bases. The length of the CDR3 is 13 residues. In germline, CDR1 is LNHDA, CDR2 SQIVND (reference sequence). The DNA for the CDR3 is TGTGCCAGTAGTTCGACAGGGGGTTCACCCCTCCACTTT. Its protein product is CASSSTGGSPLHF.

CDR3 amino acids: CAWRVSAPGRPGQETQYF. The DNA for the CDR3 is TGTGCCTGGAGAGTAAGCGCTCCGGGACGACCGGGGCAAGAGACCCAGTACTTC. This chain uses TRBV30 with TRBJ2-5, with D perhaps TRBD1 or TRBD2 (5 bases each). V gave up 3 bases and J gave up 2 bases, with 25 bases separating them. The CDR3 has 18 amino acids. Looked up from germline, CDR1 is GTSNPN and CDR2 is SVGIG (reference sequence).

This chain uses TRBV9 with TRBJ1-1, with TRBD1 identical over 9 bases. The CDR3 sequence is 15 residues long. The germline V gene has CDR1 SGDLS and CDR2 YYNGEE. The trim removed 4 bases at V and 1 base at J, leaving 5 bases unmatched. In DNA form, the CDR3 reads TGTGCCAGCAGCCCCCGGGACAGGGAGAACACTGAAGCTTTCTTT. This gives the protein CASSPRDRENTEAFF.

The chain links TRBV10-3 to TRBJ1-2; TRBD1 matches 11 bases. V lost 6 bases to trimming and J lost 0 bases; unmatched junction nucleotides: 3. The CDR3 sequence is 15 residues long. Germline V lookup: CDR1 ENHRY, CDR2 SYGVKD. This chain's CDR3 is CAIRGQGDANYGYTF. As DNA, the CDR3 is TGTGCCATCAGGGGACAGGGGGATGCTAACTATGGCTACACCTTC.

The gene calls are TRBV12-5 and TRBJ1-1; 7 nucleotides align to TRBD1. Looked up from germline, CDR1 is LGHNT and CDR2 is FRNRAP. V lost 7 bases, J lost 5 bases, and 13 bases stayed unmatched. This CDR3 contains 15 residues. CDR3 in amino acids: CASAEKGAYGTEAFF. In nucleotides, the CDR3 is TGTGCTAGTGCCGAAAAGGGGGCCTATGGGACTGAAGCTTTCTTT.

This chain connects TRBV6-5 to TRBJ1-5; TRBD1 agrees at 8 bases. Trimming removed 6 bases from V and 6 bases from J; junction bases left unmatched: 7. There are 14 residues in the CDR3. Germline loops: CDR1 MNHEY, CDR2 SVGAGI. CDR3 in DNA: TGTGCCAGCAGCCCAGACAGGGGTGTTCAGCCCCAGCATTTT. Its protein product is CASSPDRGVQPQHF.

The chain uses TRBV7-9 and TRBJ2-2; D not certain. The CDR3 has 13 amino acids. Germline V gives CDR1 SEHNR, CDR2 FQNEAQ (reference sequence). Trimming took 5 bases from V and 6 from J, leaving 10 bases between them. In DNA, the CDR3 is TGTGCCAGCAGCCCTAACACTCCCGGGGAGCTGTTTTTT. It translates to CASSPNTPGELFF.

The V call is TRBV19, the J call TRBJ1-2, with D unclear. Germline CDR1 LNHDA, CDR2 SQIVND (reference sequence). Deletions cut 0 bases from V and 5 bases from J, with 13 bases between. This CDR3 region has 15 residues. DNA for the CDR3: TGTGCCAGTAGTATAGATCTACCGGGAATATATGGCTACACCTTC. Translated, it gives CASSIDLPGIYGYTF.

The rearrangement links TRBV5-8 to TRBJ2-3; 8 bases fit TRBD1. Trimming cost V 7 bases and J 6 bases; bases outside gene matches: 16. The CDR3 covers 16 residues. Per germline, CDR1 SGHTS and CDR2 YDEGEE. The CDR3 protein is CASPSVPGGDPDTQYF. CDR3 nucleotide sequence: TGTGCCAGCCCATCCGTCCCAGGGGGCGACCCGGATACGCAGTATTTT.